This T cell receptor (beta chain) stems from a study of blood T cell repertoires in COVID-19. Losses at the gene ends were 8 bases for V and 16 bases for J; bases not matched to a gene: 12. Germline CDR1 MNHEY, CDR2 SMNVEV (reference sequence). This CDR3 contains 12 residues. The data were produced by immunoSEQ multiplex PCR, yet TCRdb's version contains in-frame clones alone and is incomplete. The sample has about 78,000 clones; around nine tenths are singletons. This chain uses TRBV27 with TRBJ2-1; 9 bases agree with TRBD2. This sequence was found in a man aged 50 or older with active or convalescent COVID-19. The material sequenced was peripheral blood. The CDR3 here is CASGGLAGSIFF. CDR3 in DNA: TGTGCCAGCGGGGGGCTAGCGGGGTCAATTTTCTTC.